This entry is about one TCR beta chain. The antigen is not known. This sample was included in a study of cytomegalovirus exposure and HLA in healthy donors. Points from the study as a whole: A later analysis revealed that TCR association rates differed between HLA loci, peaking at DRB1 and bottoming out at HLA-C. In a later analysis, at a false discovery rate of 0.05, roughly 16,000 TCR beta sequences matched HLA alleles. Three of the chains that were CMV-associated were confirmed in vitro to be specific for CMV antigens. Later examination showed HLA-associated TCR beta chains had greater clonal expansion than equally common others.

Primers for the PCR totalled 60 Vbeta and 13 Jbeta. The method was immunoSEQ multiplex PCR; TCRdb's version includes in-frame clones alone and lacks a portion of them. This table lists some 76,000 clones. CDR1 is SGHAT and CDR2 is FQDESV in the germline V gene (reference sequence). The CDR3 consists of 12 residues. The germline V and J ends were trimmed by 0 bases and 6 bases, with 4 bases remaining between them. The rearrangement links TRBV11-1 to TRBJ2-3; D gene unclear. The sequencing input was PBMCs. The receptor was derived from a man aged 40-50 years in good health and CMV-seronegative. DNA for the CDR3: TGTGCCAGCAGCTTAGCGTCTGATACGCAGTATTTT. Residues: CASSLASDTQYF.